The clone carrying this T cell receptor beta chain was observed at least ten times. Its specificity is not known. V was trimmed by 1 base and J by 6 bases, leaving 12 bases between them. From germline, CDR1 is SEHNR and CDR2 FQNEAQ (reference sequence). The CDR3 sequence is 14 residues long. Patients aged 18 to 65 with hyperthyroidism were newly diagnosed, with duration under 2 months. The study left out patients who had uncontrolled infection, other autoimmune disease, pregnancy or lactation. From RNA transcripts, TCR beta CDR3 regions were amplified. Initially, a first-round RT-PCR of the TCR CDR3 employed the HTBI primer set. TCRdb reanalysed the multiplex PCR reads using MiXCR and keeps one entry per CDR3 protein. Among fewer than 450,000 distinct CDR3 sequences, 15% to 20% were seen once, and the ten largest hold roughly a third. The data were obtained in a study of T cells in Graves' hyperthyroidism and ophthalmopathy. Overall study results and limits: Peripheral blood also featured most of the thyroid clonotypes expanded above 0.001.

The clonotype comes from a woman aged 25 to 45 with Graves' hyperthyroidism that later progressed to Graves' ophthalmopathy. Sequencing used blood. This chain joins TRBV7-9 and TRBJ2-5; D perhaps matches TRBD1 (6 bases). The CDR3 is CASSLGTVAQTQYF. The CDR3 nucleotides are TGTGCCAGCAGCTTAGGGACAGTAGCTCAGACCCAGTACTTC.